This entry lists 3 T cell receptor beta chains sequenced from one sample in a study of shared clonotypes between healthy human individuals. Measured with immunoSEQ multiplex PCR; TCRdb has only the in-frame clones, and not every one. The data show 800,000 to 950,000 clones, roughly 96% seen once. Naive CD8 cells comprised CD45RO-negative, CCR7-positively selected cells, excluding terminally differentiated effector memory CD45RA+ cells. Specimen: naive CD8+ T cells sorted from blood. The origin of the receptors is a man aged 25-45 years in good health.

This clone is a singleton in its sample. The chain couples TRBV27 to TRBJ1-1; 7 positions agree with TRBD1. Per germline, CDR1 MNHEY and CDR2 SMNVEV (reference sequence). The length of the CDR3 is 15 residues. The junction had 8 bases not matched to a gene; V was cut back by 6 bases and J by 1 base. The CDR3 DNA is TGTGCCAGCAGCCATAACAGGGGCAGGAACACTGAAGCTTTCTTT. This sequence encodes CASSHNRGRNTEAFF.

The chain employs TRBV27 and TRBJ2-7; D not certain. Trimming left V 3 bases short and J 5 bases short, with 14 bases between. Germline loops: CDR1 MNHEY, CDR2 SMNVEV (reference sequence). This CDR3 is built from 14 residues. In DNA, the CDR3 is TGTGCCAGCAGTTTCGGGCCTAAACTCCACGAGCAGTACTTC. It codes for CASSFGPKLHEQYF.

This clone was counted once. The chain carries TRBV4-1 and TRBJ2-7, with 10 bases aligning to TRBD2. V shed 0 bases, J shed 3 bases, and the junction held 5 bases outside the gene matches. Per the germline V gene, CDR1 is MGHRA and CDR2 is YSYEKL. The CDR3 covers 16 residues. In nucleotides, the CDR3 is TGCGCCAGCAGCCAAGACCCAGCGGGAGGGATCTACGAGCAGTACTTC. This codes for CASSQDPAGGIYEQYF.